One and the same sample provided the 20 T cell receptor beta chains below, sequenced in a study of regulatory T cells in long-lasting Graves disease. The sample's time point: persistent/refractory GD, antithyroid drugs over 5 years with positive TRAb. Extracted RNA from PBMCs served as the source of the TCR library. Investigators prepared the TCR beta libraries by applying iRepertoire HTBI primers and Arm-PCR of CDR3 regions. TCRdb processed the multiplex PCR reads anew with MiXCR; each CDR3 protein has one entry. The table shows around 450,000 distinct CDR3 sequences, with about a fifth occurring only once. The sequenced sample was peripheral blood mononuclear cells (PBMCs), obtained when the disease was refractory, from a patient treated with antithyroid drugs. The receptors come from a female donor with Graves disease.

This chain connects TRBV27 to TRBJ2-1, with D possibly TRBD2 on 6 matching bases. CDR3 length: 15 residues. Germline V gene sequence: CDR1 MNHEY, CDR2 SMNVEV (reference sequence). V lost 3 bases and J 6 bases, leaving 15 bases between the germline ends. DNA for the CDR3: TGTGCCAGCAGTTTCCTTTTGGAGGGCGGCAATGAGCAGTTCTTC. Encoded protein: CASSFLLEGGNEQFF.

This clonotype was seen repeatedly, ten times or more. The chain uses TRBV28 and TRBJ1-5; no clear D. V gave up 4 bases and J gave up 7 bases, with 14 bases separating them. The germline V gene encodes CDR1 MDHEN and CDR2 SYDVKM. The length of the CDR3 is 14 residues. The CDR3 bases are TGTGCCAGCAGTTGGACCCTAGGCCGGCAGCCCCAGCATTTT. Translating it yields CASSWTLGRQPQHF.

This clonotype was counted only a few times. This rearrangement joins TRBV14 to TRBJ2-7, with a possible D match to TRBD2 (6 bases). This CDR3 spans 14 amino acids. Germline assignment: CDR1 SGHDN and CDR2 FVKESK. The V gene lost 6 bases and the J gene lost 4 bases, with 16 bases spanning the gap. The DNA for the CDR3 is TGTGCCAGCAGTCCCACGCGGGGAAGGTACGAGCAGTACTTC. Amino acids: CASSPTRGRYEQYF.

The chain couples TRBV7-9 to TRBJ2-7; 7 bases agree with TRBD2. The CDR3 runs to 19 residues. J lost 0 bases, V lost 2 bases, and 16 bases had no gene match. Per the germline V gene, CDR1 is SEHNR and CDR2 is FQNEAQ (reference sequence). CDR3 in amino acids: CASSLSLGGGPPSSYEQYF. The CDR3 region has the DNA TGTGCCAGCAGCTTATCCCTTGGGGGAGGGCCTCCTAGCTCCTACGAGCAGTACTTC.

This clonotype was counted many times. This chain joins TRBV28 and TRBJ2-7; D may match TRBD1 or TRBD2 (5 bases each). CDR3 length: 16 residues. Germline CDR1 MDHEN, CDR2 SYDVKM. V was clipped by 6 bases and J by 0 bases, with 18 bases between them. The CDR3 loop is CASSFPGARISYEQYF. The DNA for the CDR3 is TGTGCCAGCAGCTTCCCCGGGGCACGTATCTCCTACGAGCAGTACTTC. The entire variable domain, with the rest obtained from reference TRBV28 and TRBJ2-7, is as follows: DVKVTQSSRYLVKRTGEKVFLECVQDMDHENMFWYRQDPGLGLRLIYFSYDVKMKEKGDIPEGYSVSREKKERFSLILESASTNQTSMYLCASSFPGARISYEQYFGPGTRLTVT.

This clonotype was found many times. This chain joins TRBV13 and TRBJ2-5; D might be TRBD1 (6 bases). Germline CDR1 is PRHDT and CDR2 is FYEKMQ (reference sequence). The CDR3 is 15 residues long. The ends were cut back, 2 bases at V and 6 bases at J, with 16 bases in the middle. CDR3 protein: CASSLQGPGGKTQYF. For the CDR3, the DNA is TGTGCCAGCAGCTTACAGGGGCCTGGTGGTAAGACCCAGTACTTC.

This clonotype showed up many times. The chain combines TRBV7-3 with TRBJ2-6, with D perhaps TRBD1 (6 bases). Trimming took 8 bases from V and 0 from J, leaving 14 bases between them. Germline V CDR1 and CDR2: SGHTA, FQGTGA. CDR3 length: 16 amino acids. CDR3 DNA sequence: TGTGCCAGCTCCTTGACAGGAAACTCTGGGGCCAACGTCCTGACTTTC. Its translation: CASSLTGNSGANVLTF.

This clonotype was counted between two and nine times. The CDR3, as DNA: TGCAGCGTTGCAAGGGACACCGGGGAGCTGTTTTTT. Protein sequence: CSVARDTGELFF. The chain joins TRBV29-1 to TRBJ2-2; D unresolved. V was pared by 4 bases and J by 3 bases, with 6 bases between. The length of the CDR3 is 12 residues. From germline, CDR1 is SQVTM and CDR2 ANQGSEA.

The chain recombines TRBV19 with TRBJ2-7; no definite D call. Germline CDR1 and CDR2: LNHDA and SQIVND (reference sequence). The CDR3 has 13 amino acids. V lost 3 bases and J 3 bases, leaving 9 bases between the germline ends. In DNA form, the CDR3 reads TGTGCCAGTAGTATGAAGGCGAACTACGAGCAGTACTTC. Its translation is CASSMKANYEQYF.

This clonotype was seen repeatedly, ten times or more. The chain couples TRBV6-5 to TRBJ2-7, with D unresolved. This CDR3 has 12 amino acids. Per the germline V gene, CDR1 is MNHEY and CDR2 is SVGAGI. V shed 1 base and J shed 5 bases, with 6 bases lying between them. The DNA of the CDR3 is TGTGCCAGCAGTTACTGGGAAAACGAGCAGTACTTC. Encoded protein: CASSYWENEQYF.

This clonotype was recorded many times. The chain uses TRBV12-3 or TRBV12-4 and TRBJ2-7; D possibly corresponds to TRBD1 (6 bases). This CDR3 region has 15 residues. Trimming cost V 7 bases and J 6 bases, with 22 bases left between them. CDR3 region: CASTPTRGNLGEQYF. DNA for the CDR3: TGTGCCAGCACCCCCACCAGGGGAAACCTAGGCGAGCAGTACTTC.

This clonotype was seen more than once but under ten times. The chain is built from TRBV11-2 and TRBJ1-5, with D perhaps matching TRBD1 (5 bases). Germline-derived CDR1 and CDR2 are SGHAT and FQNNGV. V was clipped by 4 bases and J by 4 bases, with 11 bases between them. The CDR3 length is 14 residues. The CDR3 region has the DNA TGTGCCAGCAGCTCGGGACTTCCTAATCAGCCCCAGCATTTT. Encoded protein: CASSSGLPNQPQHF.

CDR3 in amino acids: CASRQGGRNAGELFF. The CDR3 coding sequence is TGTGCCAGCAGGCAAGGCGGGAGAAATGCCGGGGAGCTGTTTTTT. This chain connects TRBV11-3 to TRBJ2-2; 7 bases align to TRBD2. Germline V gene sequence: CDR1 SGHNT, CDR2 YENEEA. V lost 6 bases, J lost 6 bases, and 10 bases stayed unmatched. CDR3 size: 15 residues.

The gene calls are TRBV6-1 and TRBJ2-2; 7 nucleotides match TRBD1. With V trimmed by 6 bases and J by 4 bases, 8 bases remained unmatched. Looked up from germline, CDR1 is MNHNS and CDR2 is SASEGT. CDR3 length: 15 amino acids. The CDR3 region is CASRQPGQATGELFF. DNA for the CDR3: TGTGCCAGCAGGCAGCCCGGACAGGCCACCGGGGAGCTGTTTTTT.

The chain couples TRBV12-3 or TRBV12-4 to TRBJ2-1, with 11 bases fitting TRBD2. With V trimmed by 7 bases and J by 2 bases, 4 bases remained unmatched. This CDR3 contains 15 residues. The CDR3 coding sequence is TGTGCCAGCATTACTAGCGGGAGCCCCTACAATGAGCAGTTCTTC. It translates to CASITSGSPYNEQFF.

Many counts were recorded for this clonotype. V and J are TRBV7-2 and TRBJ1-1; D gene uncertain. The V and J ends lost 3 bases and 3 bases respectively, with 8 bases between them. The CDR3 runs to 13 residues. Germline CDR1 is SGHTA and CDR2 is FQGNSA. The CDR3 nucleotides read TGTGCCAGCAGCTTTGGGTGGGACACTGAAGCTTTCTTT. Translating it yields CASSFGWDTEAFF.

The rearrangement joins TRBV19 to TRBJ2-7; 9 bases fit TRBD1. The CDR3 length is 13 residues. Germline trimming cut 3 bases from V and 3 bases from J; bases unmatched to any gene: 0. CDR1 LNHDA and CDR2 SQIVND come from the germline V gene (reference sequence). CDR3 protein: CASSMGQGYEQYF. The CDR3 nucleotides read TGTGCCAGTAGTATGGGACAGGGCTACGAGCAGTACTTC.

This clonotype was recorded at least ten times. The genes are TRBV6-2 or TRBV6-3 and TRBJ1-1, with D unclear. Germline V gene lookup returns CDR1 MNHEY and CDR2 SVGEGT. The CDR3 loop spans 13 amino acids. V lost 7 bases to trimming and J lost 0 bases, with 9 bases between them. CDR3 sequence: CASKHILNTEAFF. The CDR3 region has the DNA TGTGCCAGCAAACACATCTTGAACACTGAAGCTTTCTTT.

On this clonotype: A read error is possible here, since a much larger clone lies one base away. The chain combines TRBV7-3 with TRBJ1-2; D unresolved. Germline V lookup: CDR1 SGHTA, CDR2 FQGTGA. This CDR3 contains 11 residues. This chain's CDR3 is CAGSPPYGYTF. CDR3 sequence (DNA): TGTGCCGGCAGCCCTCCCTATGGCTACACCTTC.

The J gene is TRBJ2-1, the V gene TRBV2; no firm D call. V was pared by 7 bases and J by 3 bases, with 7 bases between. The CDR3 spans 12 residues. Germline loops: CDR1 SNHLY, CDR2 FYNNEI. The CDR3 DNA reads TGTGCCAGCAAATGGGGCTACAATGAGCAGTTCTTC. Translating it yields CASKWGYNEQFF.